This T cell receptor (beta chain) was captured by sequencing in a study of OX40 agonist ivuxolimab in advanced cancers. The protocol was immunoSEQ multiplex PCR, while the TCRdb copy is restricted to in-frame clones and leaves out a portion. The repertoire holds about 100,000 clones, with 75% to 95% as singletons. This clone was seen more than once but under ten times. The germline gives CDR1 SGHVS, CDR2 FQNEAQ. The CDR3 is 12 amino acids. Trimming cost V 8 bases and J 0 bases, with 7 bases left between them. The rearrangement links TRBV7-8 to TRBJ2-5; D unclear. The source of this sequence is an adult with an advanced solid tumor such as melanoma, head and neck, liver or kidney cancer. The sample consisted of CD4+ or CD8+ T cells sorted from blood, taken in a trial of the OX40 agonist ivuxolimab. The CDR3 loop reads CASARDQETQYF. The CDR3 DNA is TGTGCCAGCGCTCGCGACCAAGAGACCCAGTACTTC.